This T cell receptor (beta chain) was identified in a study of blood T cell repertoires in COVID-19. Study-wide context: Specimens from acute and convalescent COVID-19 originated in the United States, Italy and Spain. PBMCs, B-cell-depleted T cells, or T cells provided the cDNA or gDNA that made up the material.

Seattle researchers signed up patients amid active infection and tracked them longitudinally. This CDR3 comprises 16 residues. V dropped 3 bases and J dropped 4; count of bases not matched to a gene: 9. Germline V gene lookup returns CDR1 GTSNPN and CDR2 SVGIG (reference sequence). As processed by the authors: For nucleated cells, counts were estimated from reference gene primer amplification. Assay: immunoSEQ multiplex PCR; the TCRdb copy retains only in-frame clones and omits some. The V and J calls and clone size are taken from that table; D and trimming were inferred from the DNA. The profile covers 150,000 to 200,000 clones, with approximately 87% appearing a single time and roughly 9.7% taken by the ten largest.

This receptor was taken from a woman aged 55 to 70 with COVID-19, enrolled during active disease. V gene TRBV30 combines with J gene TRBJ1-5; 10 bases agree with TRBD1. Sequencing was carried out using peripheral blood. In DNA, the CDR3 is TGTGCCTGGAGCGGGAGGGACAGGGGAGGGAATCAGCCCCAGCATTTT. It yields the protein CAWSGRDRGGNQPQHF. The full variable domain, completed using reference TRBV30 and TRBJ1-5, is SQTIHQWPATLVQPVGSPLSLECTVEGTSNPNLYWYRQAAGRGLQLLFYSVGIGQISSEVPQNLSASRPQDRQFILSSKKLLLSDSGFYLCAWSGRDRGGNQPQHFGDGTRLSIL.